This TCR beta chain was identified in a study of blood T cell repertoires in COVID-19. Profiled with immunoSEQ multiplex PCR; TCRdb holds only in-frame clones, not every one. The sample includes 200,000 to 250,000 clones, 81% of them seen just once. CDR3 length: 14 residues. Germline V CDR1 and CDR2: GTSNPN, SVGIG (reference sequence). V lost 1 base and J 4 bases, leaving 13 bases between the germline ends. The V call is TRBV30, the J call TRBJ1-1, with a weak D call TRBD1 (5 bases). This receptor was taken from a woman over 75 with COVID-19, enrolled during active disease. The sample consisted of peripheral blood. The CDR3 loop is CAWSGDSRSTEAFF. The DNA of the CDR3 is TGTGCCTGGAGTGGCGACAGTCGGAGCACTGAAGCTTTCTTT.